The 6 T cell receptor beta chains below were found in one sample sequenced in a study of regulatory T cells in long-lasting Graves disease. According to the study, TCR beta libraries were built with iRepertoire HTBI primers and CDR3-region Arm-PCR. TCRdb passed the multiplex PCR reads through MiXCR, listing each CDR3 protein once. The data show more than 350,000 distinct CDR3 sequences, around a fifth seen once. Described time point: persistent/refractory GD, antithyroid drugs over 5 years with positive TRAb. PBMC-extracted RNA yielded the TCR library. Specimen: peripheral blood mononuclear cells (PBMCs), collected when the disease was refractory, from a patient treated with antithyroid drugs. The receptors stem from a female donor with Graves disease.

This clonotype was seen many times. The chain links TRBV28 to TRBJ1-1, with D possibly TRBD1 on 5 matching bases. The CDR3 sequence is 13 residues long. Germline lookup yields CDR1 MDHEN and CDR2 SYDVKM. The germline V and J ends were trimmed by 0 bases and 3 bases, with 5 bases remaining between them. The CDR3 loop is CASSLWTDTEAFF. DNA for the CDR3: TGTGCCAGCAGTTTATGGACAGACACTGAAGCTTTCTTT.

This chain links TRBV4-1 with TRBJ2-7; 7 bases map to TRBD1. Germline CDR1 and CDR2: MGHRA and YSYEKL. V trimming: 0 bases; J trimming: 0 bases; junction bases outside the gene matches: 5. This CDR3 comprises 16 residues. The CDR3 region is CASSQDWDRDSYEQYF. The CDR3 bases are TGCGCCAGCAGCCAAGATTGGGACAGAGACTCCTACGAGCAGTACTTC.

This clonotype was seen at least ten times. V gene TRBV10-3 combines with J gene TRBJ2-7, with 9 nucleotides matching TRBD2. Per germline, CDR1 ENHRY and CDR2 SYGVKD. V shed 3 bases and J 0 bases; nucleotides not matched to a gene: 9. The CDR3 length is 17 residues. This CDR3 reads CAISEWASGILSYEQYF. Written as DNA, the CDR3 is TGTGCCATCAGTGAATGGGCTAGCGGGATACTCTCCTACGAGCAGTACTTC.

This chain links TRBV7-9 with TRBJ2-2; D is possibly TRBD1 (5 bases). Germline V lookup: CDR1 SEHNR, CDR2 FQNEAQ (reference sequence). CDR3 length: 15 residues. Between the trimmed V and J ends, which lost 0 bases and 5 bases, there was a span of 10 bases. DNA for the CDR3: TGTGCCAGCAGCTTAGCTCGACAGCAAACCGGGGAGCTGTTTTTT. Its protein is CASSLARQQTGELFF.

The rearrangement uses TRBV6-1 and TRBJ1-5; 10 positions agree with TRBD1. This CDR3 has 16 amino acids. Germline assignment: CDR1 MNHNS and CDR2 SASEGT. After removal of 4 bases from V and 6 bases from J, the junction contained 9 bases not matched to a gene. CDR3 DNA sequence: TGTGCCAGCAGTGCGATAGGGACAGGGGTTTTTCAGCCCCAGCATTTT. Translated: CASSAIGTGVFQPQHF.

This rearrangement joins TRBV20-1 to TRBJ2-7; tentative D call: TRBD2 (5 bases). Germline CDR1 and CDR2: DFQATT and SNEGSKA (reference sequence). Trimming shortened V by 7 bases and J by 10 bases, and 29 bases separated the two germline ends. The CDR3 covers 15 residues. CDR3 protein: CSVKPTIGATTTQYF. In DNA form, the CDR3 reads TGCAGTGTCAAGCCGACTATTGGTGCGACTACGACTCAGTACTTC.